This TCR beta chain was retrieved from a study of Tregs in tolerant kidney transplant recipients. The germline V gene encodes CDR1 SEHNR and CDR2 FQNEAQ (reference sequence). Trimming stripped 5 bases from V and 2 bases from J, with 9 bases between. The CDR3 contains 13 residues. Turning to this clone: Antigen specificity is unknown.

The protocol was immunoSEQ multiplex PCR, while the TCRdb copy is restricted to in-frame clones and leaves out a portion. The sample gives fewer than 150,000 clones, roughly nine tenths of which show up once; roughly 0.61% is in the top ten. Study results and caveats: Activated donor B cell expansion appeared to reveal the most relevant donor-specific TCRbeta repertoire.

V gene TRBV7-9 combines with J gene TRBJ2-5; a weak D match, TRBD2 (5 bases). The origin of this receptor is a human donor in good health. The sequenced material came from CD4+ T cells from blood. The CDR3 spells CASSMRAQETQYF. The CDR3 region has the DNA TGTGCCAGCAGCATGCGGGCTCAAGAGACCCAGTACTTC.